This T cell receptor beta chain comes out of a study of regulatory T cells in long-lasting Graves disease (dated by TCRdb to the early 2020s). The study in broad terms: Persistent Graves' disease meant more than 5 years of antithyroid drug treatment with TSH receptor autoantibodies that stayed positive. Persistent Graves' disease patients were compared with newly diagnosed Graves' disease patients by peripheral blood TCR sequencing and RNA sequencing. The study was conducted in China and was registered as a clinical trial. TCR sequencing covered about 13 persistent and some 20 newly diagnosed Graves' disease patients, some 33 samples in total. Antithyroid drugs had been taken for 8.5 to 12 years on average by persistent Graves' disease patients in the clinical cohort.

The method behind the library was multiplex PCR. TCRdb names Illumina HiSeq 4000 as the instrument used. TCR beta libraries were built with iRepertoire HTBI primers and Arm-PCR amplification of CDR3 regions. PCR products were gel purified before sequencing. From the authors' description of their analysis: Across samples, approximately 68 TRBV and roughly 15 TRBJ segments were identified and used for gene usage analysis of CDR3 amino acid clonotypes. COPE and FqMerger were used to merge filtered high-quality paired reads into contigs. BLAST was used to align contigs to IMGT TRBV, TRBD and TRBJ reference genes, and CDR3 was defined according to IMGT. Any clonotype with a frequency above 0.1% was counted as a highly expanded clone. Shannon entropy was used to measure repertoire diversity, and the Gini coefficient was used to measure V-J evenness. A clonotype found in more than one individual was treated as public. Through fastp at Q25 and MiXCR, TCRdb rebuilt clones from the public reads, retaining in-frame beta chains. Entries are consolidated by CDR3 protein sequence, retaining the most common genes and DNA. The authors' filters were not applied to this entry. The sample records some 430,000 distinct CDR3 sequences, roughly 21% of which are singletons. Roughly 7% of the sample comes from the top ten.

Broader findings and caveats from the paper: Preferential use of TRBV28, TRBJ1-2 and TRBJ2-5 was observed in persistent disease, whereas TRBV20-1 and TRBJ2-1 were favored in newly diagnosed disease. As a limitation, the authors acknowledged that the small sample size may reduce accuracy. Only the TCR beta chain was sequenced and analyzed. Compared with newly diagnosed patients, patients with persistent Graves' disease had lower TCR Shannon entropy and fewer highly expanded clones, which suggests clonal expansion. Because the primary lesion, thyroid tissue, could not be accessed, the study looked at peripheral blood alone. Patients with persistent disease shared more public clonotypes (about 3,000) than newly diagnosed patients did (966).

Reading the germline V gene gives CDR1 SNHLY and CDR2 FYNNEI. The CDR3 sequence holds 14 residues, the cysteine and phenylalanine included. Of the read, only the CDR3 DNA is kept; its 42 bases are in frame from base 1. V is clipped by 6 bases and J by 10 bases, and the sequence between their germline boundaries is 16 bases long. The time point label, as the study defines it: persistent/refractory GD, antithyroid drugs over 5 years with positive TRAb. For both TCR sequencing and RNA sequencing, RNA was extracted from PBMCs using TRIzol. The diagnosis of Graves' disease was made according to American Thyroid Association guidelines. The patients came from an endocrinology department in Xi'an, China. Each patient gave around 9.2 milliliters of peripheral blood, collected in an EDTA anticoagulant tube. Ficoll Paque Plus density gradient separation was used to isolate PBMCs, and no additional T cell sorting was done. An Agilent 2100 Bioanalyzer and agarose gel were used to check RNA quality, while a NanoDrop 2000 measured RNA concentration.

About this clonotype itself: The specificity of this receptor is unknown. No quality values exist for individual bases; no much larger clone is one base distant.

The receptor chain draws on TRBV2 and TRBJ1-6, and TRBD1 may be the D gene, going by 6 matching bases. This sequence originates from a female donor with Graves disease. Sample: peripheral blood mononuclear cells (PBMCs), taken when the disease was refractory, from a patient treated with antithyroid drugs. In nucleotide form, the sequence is TGTGCCAGCAGGCCGAGACAGGCCGGGTCACCCCTCCACTTT. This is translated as CASRPRQAGSPLHF. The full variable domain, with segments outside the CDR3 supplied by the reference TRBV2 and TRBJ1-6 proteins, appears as EPEVTQTPSHQVTQMGQEVILRCVPISNHLYFYWYRQILGQKVEFLVSFYNNEISEKSEIFDDQFSVERPDGSNFTLKIRSTKLEDSAMYFCASRPRQAGSPLHFGNGTRLTVT.